Below, one T cell receptor beta chain is given with its context. Its antigen is currently unknown. This CDR3 has 13 residues. V lost 3 bases and J 3 bases, leaving 9 bases between the germline ends. The V gene's germline CDR1 is LGHNA and CDR2 YSLEER. The entry originates in a study of shared clonotypes between healthy human individuals. Clones were sequenced by immunoSEQ multiplex PCR, and TCRdb holds only the in-frame ones, with some missing. The sample contains 2 million to 3 million clones, 90% to 95% of which appear only once. General study findings and limits: Naive subsets usually exceeded memory subsets in estimated richness.

The rearrangement joins TRBV4-3 to TRBJ2-7; possible D gene TRBD2, 6 bases. The source material was naive CD4+ T cells from PBMCs. The sample's subset: CD45RA+ positively selected. The TCR was taken from a young man in good health. Some clones in this sample may be carry-over from other donors' samples. CDR3 region: CASSHLGGYEQYF. DNA of the CDR3: TGCGCCAGCAGCCACCTGGGAGGCTACGAGCAGTACTTC.